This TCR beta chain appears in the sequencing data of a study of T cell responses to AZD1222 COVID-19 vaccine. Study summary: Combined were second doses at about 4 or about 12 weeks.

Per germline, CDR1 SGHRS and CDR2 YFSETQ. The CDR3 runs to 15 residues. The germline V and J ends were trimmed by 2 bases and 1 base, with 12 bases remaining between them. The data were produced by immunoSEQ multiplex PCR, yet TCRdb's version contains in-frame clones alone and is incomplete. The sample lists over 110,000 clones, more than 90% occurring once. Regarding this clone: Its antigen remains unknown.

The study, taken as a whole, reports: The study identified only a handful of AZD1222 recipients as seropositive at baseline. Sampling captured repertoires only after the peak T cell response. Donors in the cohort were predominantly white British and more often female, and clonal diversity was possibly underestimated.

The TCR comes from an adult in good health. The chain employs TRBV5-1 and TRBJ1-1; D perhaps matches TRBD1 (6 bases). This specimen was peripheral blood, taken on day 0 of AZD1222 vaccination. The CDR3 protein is CASSFKTGQNTEAFF. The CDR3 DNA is TGCGCCAGCAGCTTTAAGACAGGACAGAACACTGAAGCTTTCTTT. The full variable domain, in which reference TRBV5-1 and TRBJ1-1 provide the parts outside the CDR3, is KAGVTQTPRYLIKTRGQQVTLSCSPISGHRSVSWYQQTPGQGLQFLFEYFSETQRNKGNFPGRFSGRQFSNSRSEMNVSTLELGDSALYLCASSFKTGQNTEAFFGQGTRLTVV.